The TCR beta chain under discussion was sequenced for a study of metastatic and nonmetastatic thyroid tumors (dated by TCRdb to the early 2020s). About the investigation overall: Repertoires from peripheral blood and from tumor or nodule tissue samples of malignant and benign thyroid patients were compared. The investigation overall reported the following: In both blood and tumor samples, malignant tumors were reported to have significantly higher TCR beta diversity than benign nodules.

Turning to this clone: Its antigen target is currently unknown. Nothing much larger sits one base from this clone, and base qualities are not available.

The library relied on PCR. The data were produced on an Illumina HiSeq 4000. High-throughput sequencing was used to profile the CDR3 region of the TCR beta-chain in every patient. Under the source paper's analysis protocol: The researchers built a classifier to tell apart papillary thyroid cancer patients with distant metastasis, based on CDR3 differences among clinicopathological groups. The Shannon index was used to measure repertoire diversity, and the Morisita-Horn index was used to measure how similar tumor and blood repertoires were. Starting from the raw public reads, TCRdb applied fastp trimming at Q25, assembled clones with MiXCR and retained in-frame beta chains. The V and J calls here are based on TCRdb, not the publication. Present in this sample are some 2,000 clones, 35% to 45% of which were seen just once. 98% to 99.3% of the sample is held by the ten biggest clonotypes. The germline V gene (reference sequence) yields MNHNY for CDR1 and SVGAGI for CDR2. The trim is 2 bases for V and 3 bases for J, with a gap of 13 bases between the germline ends. Measured from the cysteine to the phenylalanine, the CDR3 is 15 residues long. Here the CDR3 DNA is all that survives: 45 bases in frame from base 1.

No patient had received any treatment before thyroid surgery. Using T-cell receptor beta sequencing, the researchers looked back retrospectively at clinical samples from patients, gathered between about 2012 and 2018. This sequence originates from a female donor with papillary thyroid cancer or a benign thyroid nodule (not recorded which). Some clones in this sample may be carry-over from other donors' samples. The chain uses TRBV6-6 and TRBJ1-2; the D gene assignment is ambiguous. The sample taken for sequencing was adjacent normal tissue. The CDR3 amino acid sequence is: CASSYGWGGDYGYTF. DNA sequence: TGTGCCAGCAGTTACGGTTGGGGTGGCGACTATGGCTACACCTTC.